The rows below give T cell receptor beta chains drawn from one sample of a study of cytomegalovirus exposure and HLA in healthy donors. Clones were sequenced by immunoSEQ multiplex PCR, and TCRdb holds only the in-frame ones, with some missing. The profile shows about 150,000 clones, approximately 83% of them singletons. The specimen sequenced was PBMCs. These receptors came from a boy between 2 and 10 years old in good health and CMV-seronegative. The CDR3 runs from the conserved cysteine through the conserved F or W. Fields, in order: clone size, D gene, V gene, J gene, CDR3 protein, CDR3 DNA. The D gene is left open where the match is weak. A clone size is listed for some rows: how often the clone was seen (once, few, many), or a class if it is expanded.

clone size: .; D gene: .; V gene: TRBV7-6; J gene: TRBJ2-7; CDR3 protein: CASSSQGKQYF; CDR3 DNA: TGTGCCAGCAGCTCCCAGGGAAAGCAGTACTTC
clone size: once; D gene: .; V gene: TRBV6-1; J gene: TRBJ1-1; CDR3 protein: CATPLEGRAFF; CDR3 DNA: TGTGCCACCCCCCTGGAGGGCCGGGCTTTCTTT
clone size: .; D gene: .; V gene: TRBV30; J gene: TRBJ2-5; CDR3 protein: CAWSGQWSEETQYF; CDR3 DNA: TGTGCCTGGAGTGGACAGTGGTCCGAAGAGACCCAGTACTTC
clone size: few; D gene: .; V gene: TRBV2; J gene: TRBJ2-5; CDR3 protein: CASTERSQETQYF; CDR3 DNA: TGTGCCAGCACTGAGCGGTCCCAAGAGACCCAGTACTTC
clone size: .; D gene: .; V gene: TRBV21-1; J gene: TRBJ2-3; CDR3 protein: CASSKEASGVGGGAFATQYF; CDR3 DNA: .
clone size: once; D gene: .; V gene: TRBV18; J gene: TRBJ2-5; CDR3 protein: CASSPLGQGFQETQYF; CDR3 DNA: TGTGCCAGCTCACCACTGGGACAAGGGTTCCAAGAGACCCAGTACTTC
clone size: .; D gene: .; V gene: TRBV7-2; J gene: TRBJ1-2; CDR3 protein: CASSFRVGGDGYTF; CDR3 DNA: TGTGCCAGCAGCTTCAGGGTTGGGGGGGACGGCTACACCTTC
clone size: .; D gene: TRBD1; V gene: TRBV4-3; J gene: TRBJ2-3; CDR3 protein: CASSQVVQGSTDTQYF; CDR3 DNA: TGCGCCAGCAGCCAAGTAGTACAGGGGAGTACAGATACGCAGTATTTT
clone size: .; D gene: TRBD1; V gene: TRBV30; J gene: TRBJ1-5; CDR3 protein: CAWSITGGWNQPQHF; CDR3 DNA: TGTGCCTGGAGTATAACAGGGGGCTGGAATCAGCCCCAGCATTTT
clone size: .; D gene: TRBD2; V gene: TRBV2; J gene: TRBJ2-3; CDR3 protein: CASRLGLAGGPSTQYF; CDR3 DNA: TGTGCCAGCAGATTGGGACTAGCGGGGGGGCCCAGTACGCAGTATTTT
clone size: .; D gene: .; V gene: TRBV6-6; J gene: TRBJ2-1; CDR3 protein: CASSSGIMSEQFF; CDR3 DNA: TGTGCCAGCAGTTCCGGGATCATGAGTGAGCAGTTCTTC
clone size: .; D gene: TRBD1; V gene: TRBV9; J gene: TRBJ1-3; CDR3 protein: CASSPGGTAVSGNTIYF; CDR3 DNA: TGTGCCAGCAGCCCGGGCGGGACAGCTGTCTCTGGAAACACCATATATTTT
clone size: .; D gene: TRBD1; V gene: TRBV25-1; J gene: TRBJ1-2; CDR3 protein: CASSESGTGGRYYGYTF; CDR3 DNA: TGTGCCAGCAGTGAATCCGGGACAGGGGGCCGGTACTATGGCTACACCTTC
clone size: .; D gene: .; V gene: TRBV15; J gene: TRBJ2-1; CDR3 protein: CATSAHNNEQFF; CDR3 DNA: TGTGCCACCAGCGCCCACAACAATGAGCAGTTCTTC
clone size: .; D gene: .; V gene: TRBV7-9; J gene: TRBJ1-2; CDR3 protein: CASSFVRADYGYTF; CDR3 DNA: TGTGCCAGCAGCTTCGTCAGGGCCGACTATGGCTACACCTTC
clone size: few; D gene: .; V gene: TRBV19; J gene: TRBJ1-5; CDR3 protein: CASSITLLTETGQPQHF; CDR3 DNA: TGTGCCAGTAGTATAACCCTTTTGACAGAGACGGGCCAGCCCCAGCATTTT
clone size: once; D gene: .; V gene: TRBV4-3; J gene: TRBJ1-2; CDR3 protein: CASSQARYYGYTF; CDR3 DNA: TGCGCCAGCAGCCAAGCCAGATACTATGGCTACACCTTC
clone size: .; D gene: .; V gene: TRBV21-1; J gene: TRBJ1-6; CDR3 protein: CASSKGDSSYNSPLHF; CDR3 DNA: TGTGCCAGCAGCAAAGGGGACAGCTCCTATAATTCACCCCTCCACTTT
clone size: .; D gene: TRBD1; V gene: TRBV2; J gene: TRBJ2-1; CDR3 protein: CASSERLQGSREQFF; CDR3 DNA: TGTGCCAGCAGTGAAAGGCTACAGGGGTCAAGGGAGCAGTTCTTC
clone size: .; D gene: .; V gene: TRBV12-5; J gene: TRBJ2-5; CDR3 protein: CASGLVGLEETQYF; CDR3 DNA: TGTGCTAGTGGTTTGGTGGGACTTGAAGAGACCCAGTACTTC
clone size: .; D gene: .; V gene: TRBV9; J gene: TRBJ2-1; CDR3 protein: CASSQRQDNEQFF; CDR3 DNA: TGTGCCAGCAGCCAAAGGCAGGACAATGAGCAGTTCTTC
clone size: .; D gene: .; V gene: TRBV18; J gene: TRBJ2-5; CDR3 protein: CASSPPSSETQYF; CDR3 DNA: TGTGCCAGCTCACCACCGTCATCAGAGACCCAGTACTTC
clone size: .; D gene: .; V gene: TRBV19; J gene: TRBJ1-5; CDR3 protein: CASSSSDSAQHF; CDR3 DNA: TGTGCCAGTAGTTCCTCCGATTCGGCCCAGCATTTT
clone size: .; D gene: TRBD1; V gene: TRBV5-6; J gene: TRBJ2-3; CDR3 protein: CASSYRSGTEGVTDTQYF; CDR3 DNA: TGTGCCAGCAGCTACCGGAGTGGGACAGAGGGGGTCACAGATACGCAGTATTTT
clone size: once; D gene: TRBD1; V gene: TRBV7-9; J gene: TRBJ2-1; CDR3 protein: CASSTGVRSYNEQFF; CDR3 DNA: TGTGCCAGCAGCACAGGGGTGAGGTCCTACAATGAGCAGTTCTTC
clone size: once; D gene: .; V gene: TRBV18; J gene: TRBJ1-3; CDR3 protein: CASSPPGANSGNTIYF; CDR3 DNA: TGTGCCAGCTCACCACCAGGGGCCAACTCTGGAAACACCATATATTTT
clone size: few; D gene: TRBD2; V gene: TRBV18; J gene: TRBJ2-2; CDR3 protein: CASSPGSSGSTGELFF; CDR3 DNA: TGTGCCAGCTCACCTGGTAGTAGCGGGAGTACCGGGGAGCTGTTTTTT
clone size: .; D gene: .; V gene: TRBV5-6; J gene: TRBJ2-7; CDR3 protein: CASSSINRDGGFYEQYF; CDR3 DNA: TGTGCCAGCAGCTCAATCAACCGGGACGGAGGGTTCTACGAGCAGTACTTC
clone size: .; D gene: TRBD1; V gene: TRBV27; J gene: TRBJ1-2; CDR3 protein: CASSFQGAANYGYTF; CDR3 DNA: TGTGCCAGCAGTTTCCAGGGGGCGGCTAACTATGGCTACACCTTC
clone size: once; D gene: .; V gene: TRBV7-9; J gene: TRBJ1-1; CDR3 protein: CASSIGSGQGTEAFF; CDR3 DNA: TGTGCCAGCAGTATAGGAAGTGGGCAGGGGACTGAAGCTTTCTTT
clone size: .; D gene: TRBD1; V gene: TRBV15; J gene: TRBJ2-2; CDR3 protein: CATSRGRTGGGGELFF; CDR3 DNA: TGTGCCACCAGCAGAGGTCGGACAGGGGGCGGCGGGGAGCTGTTTTTT
clone size: .; D gene: .; V gene: TRBV27; J gene: TRBJ2-1; CDR3 protein: CASSNIGSHNEQFF; CDR3 DNA: TGTGCCAGCAGTAATATCGGGTCCCACAATGAGCAGTTCTTC
clone size: .; D gene: TRBD2; V gene: TRBV4-3; J gene: TRBJ2-3; CDR3 protein: CASSQDWLAGGLLTDTQYF; CDR3 DNA: TGCGCCAGCAGCCAAGATTGGCTAGCGGGGGGGCTTTTAACAGATACGCAGTATTTT
clone size: .; D gene: .; V gene: TRBV6-6; J gene: TRBJ1-1; CDR3 protein: CATVIYTEAFF; CDR3 DNA: TGTGCCACCGTAATCTACACTGAAGCTTTCTTT
clone size: .; D gene: TRBD1; V gene: TRBV25-1; J gene: TRBJ2-5; CDR3 protein: CASSGDGAGGEETQYF; CDR3 DNA: TGTGCCAGCAGTGGGGATGGGGCAGGGGGCGAGGAGACCCAGTACTTC
clone size: .; D gene: .; V gene: TRBV18; J gene: TRBJ1-3; CDR3 protein: CASSPFPGNTIYF; CDR3 DNA: TGTGCCAGCTCACCCTTTCCTGGAAACACCATATATTTT
clone size: .; D gene: .; V gene: TRBV6-5; J gene: TRBJ1-1; CDR3 protein: CASSYSRQGFTEAFF; CDR3 DNA: TGTGCCAGCAGTTACTCTAGGCAGGGGTTCACTGAAGCTTTCTTT
clone size: .; D gene: .; V gene: TRBV5-1; J gene: TRBJ1-1; CDR3 protein: CASSWGGRLGEAFF; CDR3 DNA: TGCGCCAGCAGCTGGGGGGGGCGTCTCGGTGAAGCTTTCTTT
clone size: .; D gene: .; V gene: TRBV5-6; J gene: TRBJ2-7; CDR3 protein: CASSLWRRGWSSYEQYF; CDR3 DNA: TGTGCCAGCAGCTTGTGGCGCCGGGGTTGGAGCTCCTACGAGCAGTACTTC
clone size: .; D gene: .; V gene: TRBV5-3; J gene: TRBJ2-1; CDR3 protein: CARSLGGMTRFKFF; CDR3 DNA: TGTGCCAGAAGCTTGGGGGGTATGACTAGATTCAAGTTCTTC
clone size: .; D gene: .; V gene: TRBV11-2; J gene: TRBJ2-7; CDR3 protein: CASSPTGSYEQYF; CDR3 DNA: TGTGCCAGCAGCCCCACAGGATCCTACGAGCAGTACTTC
clone size: .; D gene: .; V gene: TRBV2; J gene: TRBJ1-5; CDR3 protein: CASSVNRAGQPQHF; CDR3 DNA: TGTGCCAGCAGTGTAAACAGGGCCGGTCAGCCCCAGCATTTT
clone size: .; D gene: TRBD1; V gene: TRBV4-3; J gene: TRBJ2-1; CDR3 protein: CASSLDRDPYNEQFF; CDR3 DNA: TGCGCCAGCAGCCTGGACAGGGACCCCTACAATGAGCAGTTCTTC
clone size: .; D gene: .; V gene: TRBV18; J gene: TRBJ1-1; CDR3 protein: CASSKEAGEAFF; CDR3 DNA: TGTGCCAGCTCTAAAGAAGCAGGGGAAGCTTTCTTT
clone size: .; D gene: .; V gene: TRBV4-3; J gene: TRBJ2-3; CDR3 protein: CASSQAQGARTDTQYF; CDR3 DNA: TGCGCCAGCAGCCAGGCACAGGGCGCTCGCACAGATACGCAGTATTTT
clone size: .; D gene: .; V gene: TRBV27; J gene: TRBJ1-4; CDR3 protein: CASSHNLPNEKLFF; CDR3 DNA: TGTGCCAGCAGTCATAATCTACCTAATGAAAAACTGTTTTTT
clone size: .; D gene: .; V gene: TRBV14; J gene: TRBJ2-5; CDR3 protein: CASSHVRDMETQYF; CDR3 DNA: TGTGCCAGCAGCCATGTCAGGGACATGGAGACCCAGTACTTC
clone size: .; D gene: .; V gene: TRBV19; J gene: TRBJ1-2; CDR3 protein: CASSIAGPTYGYTF; CDR3 DNA: TGTGCCAGTAGTATTGCAGGCCCTACCTATGGCTACACCTTC
clone size: .; D gene: TRBD1; V gene: TRBV2; J gene: TRBJ1-2; CDR3 protein: CASSGVRDSGSGYTF; CDR3 DNA: TGTGCCAGCAGTGGAGTACGGGACAGTGGATCGGGCTACACCTTC
clone size: .; D gene: .; V gene: TRBV11-2; J gene: TRBJ2-1; CDR3 protein: CASSFNRARVYNEQFF; CDR3 DNA: TGTGCCAGCAGCTTCAACCGAGCGAGAGTTTACAATGAGCAGTTCTTC
clone size: .; D gene: .; V gene: TRBV25-1; J gene: TRBJ1-2; CDR3 protein: CASSPFSFGYGYTF; CDR3 DNA: TGTGCCAGCAGTCCCTTCAGTTTTGGCTATGGCTACACCTTC